These T cell receptor beta chains were read from a single sample in a study of CD8+ T cells in alopecia areata. Using immunoSEQ multiplex PCR, the repertoire was profiled, and TCRdb retains in-frame clones only, with some absent. The data hold approximately 130,000 clones, with 60% to 65% observed a single time. Material: CD4+ T cells sorted from blood, obtained at week 4, from a patient treated with tofacitinib. These receptors originate from a human donor with alopecia areata. The CDR3 runs from the conserved cysteine through the conserved F or W. Fields, in order: D gene, V gene, J gene, clone size, CDR3 DNA, CDR3 protein. A D gene is named only where the DNA matches it firmly. Only part of the rows carry a size: once, few, many, or a class if the clone is expanded.

d_gene: TRBD1
v_gene: TRBV27
j_gene: TRBJ1-5
abundance: NA
CDR3nt: TGTGCCAGCAGACCTGACTTTCCAGGGGGTTCCAGCAATCAGCCCCAGCATTTT
CDR3aa: CASRPDFPGGSSNQPQHF

d_gene: NA
v_gene: TRBV9
j_gene: TRBJ2-6
abundance: NA
CDR3nt: TGTGCCAGCAGCGTAGCGGGGAGCTCTGGGGCCAACGTCCTGACTTTC
CDR3aa: CASSVAGSSGANVLTF

d_gene: NA
v_gene: TRBV4-1
j_gene: TRBJ1-3
abundance: NA
CDR3nt: TGCGCCAGCAGCCAAGGAAGGGTAGCTGGAAACACCATATATTTT
CDR3aa: CASSQGRVAGNTIYF

d_gene: TRBD1
v_gene: TRBV4-3
j_gene: TRBJ1-6
abundance: few
CDR3nt: TGCGCCAGCAGCCAGGGGACAGGGACAACCTACTTT
CDR3aa: CASSQGTGTTYF

d_gene: TRBD2
v_gene: TRBV4-2
j_gene: TRBJ2-1
abundance: NA
CDR3nt: TGTGCCAGCAGCCAAGATCGCGGGGGGGAGCAGTTCTTC
CDR3aa: CASSQDRGGEQFF

d_gene: NA
v_gene: TRBV6-1
j_gene: TRBJ2-7
abundance: NA
CDR3nt: TGTGCCAGCAGTGAATTACCCTACGAGCAGTACTTC
CDR3aa: CASSELPYEQYF

d_gene: NA
v_gene: TRBV29-1
j_gene: TRBJ2-5
abundance: few
CDR3nt: TGCAGCGTAAACAGGGACGGGGAGACCCAGTACTTC
CDR3aa: CSVNRDGETQYF

d_gene: NA
v_gene: TRBV4-3
j_gene: TRBJ2-3
abundance: NA
CDR3nt: TGCGCCAGCAGCCAAAACCATAAGGGACTTTACACAGATACGCAGTATTTT
CDR3aa: CASSQNHKGLYTDTQYF

d_gene: NA
v_gene: TRBV29-1
j_gene: TRBJ2-5
abundance: NA
CDR3nt: TGCAGCGTTGAGAAAACAGGGGAGACCCAGTACTTC
CDR3aa: CSVEKTGETQYF

d_gene: TRBD1
v_gene: TRBV27
j_gene: TRBJ1-2
abundance: NA
CDR3nt: TGTGCCACCCGGGACAGCCCCTATGGCTACACCTTC
CDR3aa: CATRDSPYGYTF

d_gene: NA
v_gene: TRBV6-5
j_gene: TRBJ1-5
abundance: few
CDR3nt: TGTGCCAGCAGTTACGATTCATTGCAGCCCCAGCATTTT
CDR3aa: CASSYDSLQPQHF

d_gene: NA
v_gene: TRBV23-1
j_gene: TRBJ2-7
abundance: NA
CDR3nt: TGCGCCAAACAGGCCCTCCGCGGCTCCTACGAGCAGTACTTC
CDR3aa: CAKQALRGSYEQYF

d_gene: NA
v_gene: TRBV29-1
j_gene: TRBJ2-5
abundance: NA
CDR3nt: TGCAGCGCCGGCACCCGACAAGAGACCCAGTACTTC
CDR3aa: CSAGTRQETQYF

d_gene: TRBD1
v_gene: TRBV7-9
j_gene: TRBJ2-3
abundance: few
CDR3nt: TGTGCCAGCAGCCCAGGGACAGCGGAAAATACGCAGTATTTT
CDR3aa: CASSPGTAENTQYF